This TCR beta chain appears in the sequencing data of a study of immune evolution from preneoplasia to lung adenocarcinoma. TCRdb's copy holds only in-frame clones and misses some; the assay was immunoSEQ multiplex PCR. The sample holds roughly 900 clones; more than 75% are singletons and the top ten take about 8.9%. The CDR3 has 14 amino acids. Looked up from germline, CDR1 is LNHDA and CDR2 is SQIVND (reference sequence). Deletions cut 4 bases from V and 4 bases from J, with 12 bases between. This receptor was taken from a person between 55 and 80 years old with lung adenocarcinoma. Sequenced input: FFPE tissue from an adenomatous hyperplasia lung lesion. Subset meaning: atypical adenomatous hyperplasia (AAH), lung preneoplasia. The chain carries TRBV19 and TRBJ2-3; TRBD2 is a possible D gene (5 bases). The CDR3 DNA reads TGTGCCAGTAGTAGTGGGAGTCCCCCAGATACGCAGTATTTT. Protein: CASSSGSPPDTQYF. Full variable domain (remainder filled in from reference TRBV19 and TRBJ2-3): DGGITQSPKYLFRKEGQNVTLSCEQNLNHDAMYWYRQDPGQGLRLIYYSQIVNDFQKGDIAEGYSVSREKKESFPLTVTSAQKNPTAFYLCASSSGSPPDTQYFGPGTRLTVL.